This TCR beta chain stems from a study of blood T cells in healthy people across ages. About this clonotype: Its antigen is unidentified.

The authors ran a second PCR of roughly 6 to 12 cycles using a sample-barcoded 5' primer and a J-beta primer mix. From the 5' RACE reads, TCRdb called clonotypes with MiXCR, one entry per CDR3 protein. The sample has under 750,000 distinct CDR3 sequences, around half seen once. Study-wide findings and caveats: While age rose, TCR beta diversity per million T cells dropped in a roughly linear way. Naive CD4+ cell counts and diversity both ran higher in long-lived than in aged donors. Not knowing donor CMV status may have confounded expanded clonotype changes.

Sample: blood. The clonotype originates from a man older than 75 in good health.

The chain's CDR3 is CASSSDGRSSYEQYF. The CDR3 coding sequence is TGCGCCAGCAGCTCGGACGGGAGGAGCTCCTACGAGCAGTACTTC. The chain recombines TRBV5-1 with TRBJ2-7; 7 nucleotides line up with TRBD2. This CDR3 has 15 residues. CDR1 and CDR2 from the germline V gene are SGHRS and YFSETQ. Germline trimming cut 3 bases from V and 0 bases from J; bases unmatched to any gene: 6. The full variable domain, completed using reference TRBV5-1 and TRBJ2-7, is KAGVTQTPRYLIKTRGQQVTLSCSPISGHRSVSWYQQTPGQGLQFLFEYFSETQRNKGNFPGRFSGRQFSNSRSEMNVSTLELGDSALYLCASSSDGRSSYEQYFGPGTRLTVT.